Following are 10 T cell receptor beta chains from one sample sequenced in a study of CD8 T cells in Susac syndrome. Random-hexamer reverse transcription was applied to about 0.5 to 1 ug RNA. TCRdb re-analysed the immunoSEQ multiplex PCR reads in MiXCR, keeping a single row per CDR3 protein. The table lists 50,000 to 55,000 distinct CDR3 sequences, approximately 95% of them singletons, with less than 0.8% in the top ten. The sample comprised CD8+ T cells from PBMCs. The receptors were gathered from a human donor with Susac syndrome.

CDR3 bases: TGCGCCAGCAGCCGGGGACTAGCGGGGACCTTGGAGCAGTACTTC. This gives the protein CASSRGLAGTLEQYF. J is TRBJ2-7 and V is TRBV4-1, with TRBD2 identical over 13 bases. Germline V lookup: CDR1 MGHRA, CDR2 YSYEKL. The V segment lost 4 bases and the J segment 7 bases; nucleotides outside the gene matches: 7. CDR3 length: 15 residues.

The CDR3 nucleotides read TGTGCCAGCAGTGACGGGGACACTGAAGCTTTCTTT. Its translation is CASSDGDTEAFF. The chain joins TRBV12-3 or TRBV12-4 to TRBJ1-1, with D hard to call. V dropped 5 bases and J dropped 3 bases, with 7 bases sitting between them. CDR3 size: 12 residues.

J is TRBJ2-2 and V is TRBV12-5; the D is unclear. The germline V gene encodes CDR1 LGHNT and CDR2 FRNRAP. CDR3 length: 14 residues. The V end lost 2 bases, the J end lost 7 bases, and 11 bases lay between the germline ends. CDR3 bases: TGTGCTAGTGGTTTGAGTTATAGGATCGGGGAGCTGTTTTTT. It is translated as CASGLSYRIGELFF.

V is TRBV12-3 or TRBV12-4 and J is TRBJ2-1; 8 nucleotides line up with TRBD2. This CDR3 is built from 16 residues. After removal of 2 bases from V and 5 bases from J, the junction contained 8 bases not matched to a gene. CDR3 region: CASSLYGGASHNEQFF. CDR3 nucleotide sequence: TGTGCCAGCAGTTTATACGGGGGGGCCAGCCACAATGAGCAGTTCTTC.

This clonotype occurred once. The V call is TRBV29-1, the J call TRBJ1-1; TRBD1 matches at 9 bases. CDR1 and CDR2 from the germline V gene are SQVTM and ANQGSEA. The CDR3 consists of 19 residues. The V and J ends lost 4 bases and 4 bases, in that order; junction bases with no gene match: 22. The CDR3 spells CSVGFVVYRGLVAGTEAFF. CDR3 nucleotide sequence: TGCAGCGTTGGTTTCGTCGTATACAGGGGGCTTGTAGCAGGCACTGAAGCTTTCTTT. Using reference TRBV29-1 and TRBJ1-1 for the parts outside the CDR3, the full variable domain is SAVISQKPSRDICQRGTSLTIQCQVDSQVTMMFWYRQQPGQSLTLIATANQGSEATYESGFVIDKFPISRPNLTFSTLTVSNMSPEDSSIYLCSVGFVVYRGLVAGTEAFFGQGTRLTVV.

The chain uses TRBV4-3 and TRBJ2-2; 9 bases are shared with TRBD2. The CDR3 spans 18 residues. V gave up 0 bases and J gave up 3 bases; unmatched junction bases: 8. Germline V gene sequence: CDR1 LGHNA, CDR2 YSLEER. CDR3 residues: CASSQDLGGGAHTGELFF. The CDR3 DNA reads as TGCGCCAGCAGCCAAGATTTGGGCGGGGGGGCCCACACCGGGGAGCTGTTTTTT.

The chain combines TRBV7-6 with TRBJ2-3; maybe TRBD2 (6 bases). Germline loops: CDR1 SGHVS, CDR2 FNYEAQ. This CDR3 spans 15 amino acids. The V gene lost 0 bases and the J gene lost 0 bases, with 7 bases spanning the gap. The CDR3 nucleotides are TGTGCCAGCAGCTTAGCGGGGGGTAGCACAGATACGCAGTATTTT. Translating gives CASSLAGGSTDTQYF.

A single count supports this clonotype. The chain couples TRBV30 to TRBJ2-7; 8 bases align to TRBD1. Per germline, CDR1 GTSNPN and CDR2 SVGIG (reference sequence). This CDR3 has 14 amino acids. The V segment lost 5 bases and the J segment 1 base; nucleotides outside the gene matches: 7. The CDR3 loop reads CAWEGTGLSYEQYF. CDR3 sequence (DNA): TGTGCCTGGGAAGGGACAGGCCTTTCCTACGAGCAGTACTTC.

The J gene is TRBJ1-1, the V gene TRBV11-2, with D unclear. The CDR3 extends over 14 amino acids. Trimming shortened V by 1 base and J by 3 bases, and 9 bases separated the two germline ends. Germline V gives CDR1 SGHAT, CDR2 FQNNGV. CDR3 DNA sequence: TGTGCCAGCAGCTTAGGGGTCTGGGACACTGAAGCTTTCTTT. Protein product: CASSLGVWDTEAFF.

The table lists this clonotype with a count of one. The chain recombines TRBV30 with TRBJ2-3; 9 nucleotides align to TRBD1. V gave up 3 bases and J gave up 3 bases; unmatched junction bases: 10. This CDR3 region has 16 residues. Per the germline V gene, CDR1 is GTSNPN and CDR2 is SVGIG (reference sequence). This chain's CDR3 is CAWSPLGQGWTDTQYF. CDR3 coding DNA: TGTGCCTGGAGCCCACTGGGACAGGGATGGACAGATACGCAGTATTTT.